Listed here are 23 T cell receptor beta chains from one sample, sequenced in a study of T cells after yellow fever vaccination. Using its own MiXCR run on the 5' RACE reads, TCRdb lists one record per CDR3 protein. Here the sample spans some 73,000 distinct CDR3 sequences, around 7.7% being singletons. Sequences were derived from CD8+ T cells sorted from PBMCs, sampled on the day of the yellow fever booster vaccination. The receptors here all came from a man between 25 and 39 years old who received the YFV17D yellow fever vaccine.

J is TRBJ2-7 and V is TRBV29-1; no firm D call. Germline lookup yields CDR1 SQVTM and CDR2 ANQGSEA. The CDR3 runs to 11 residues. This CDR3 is CSARTTYEQYF. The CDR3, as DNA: TGCAGTGCCCGGACCACCTACGAGCAGTACTTC.

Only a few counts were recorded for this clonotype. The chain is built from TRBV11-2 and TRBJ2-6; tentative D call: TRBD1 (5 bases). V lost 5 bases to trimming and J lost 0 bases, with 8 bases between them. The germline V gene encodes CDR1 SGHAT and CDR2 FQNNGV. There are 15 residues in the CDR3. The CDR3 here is CASSPRGSGANVLTF. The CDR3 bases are TGTGCCAGCAGCCCTAGGGGCTCTGGGGCCAACGTCCTGACTTTC.

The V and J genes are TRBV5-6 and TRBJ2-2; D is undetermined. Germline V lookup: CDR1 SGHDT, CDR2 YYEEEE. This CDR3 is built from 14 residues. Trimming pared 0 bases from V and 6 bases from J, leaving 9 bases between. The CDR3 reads CASSLVRLAGELFF. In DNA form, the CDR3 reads TGTGCCAGCAGCTTGGTCAGGTTGGCCGGGGAGCTGTTTTTT.

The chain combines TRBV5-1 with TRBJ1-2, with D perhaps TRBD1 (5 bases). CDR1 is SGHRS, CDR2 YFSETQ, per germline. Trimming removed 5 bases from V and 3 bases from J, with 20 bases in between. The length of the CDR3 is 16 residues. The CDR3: CASRGPGKSKDYGYTF. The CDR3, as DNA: TGCGCCAGCAGAGGACCAGGGAAGAGCAAGGACTATGGCTACACCTTC.

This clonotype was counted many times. The CDR3 spells CASSPPGGPYEQYF. Here the CDR3 DNA reads TGTGCCAGCAGCCCCCCGGGCGGACCCTACGAGCAGTACTTC. This chain connects TRBV7-8 to TRBJ2-7; no clear D. V was shortened by 5 bases and J by 2 bases, with 13 bases between the two germline ends. Germline CDR1 is SGHVS and CDR2 is FQNEAQ. This CDR3 contains 14 residues. Complete variable domain (other parts from reference TRBV7-8 and TRBJ2-7): GAGVSQSPRYKVAKRGQDVALRCDPISGHVSLFWYQQALGQGPEFLTYFQNEAQLDKSGLPSDRFFAERPEGSVSTLKIQRTQQEDSAVYLCASSPPGGPYEQYFGPGTRLTVT.

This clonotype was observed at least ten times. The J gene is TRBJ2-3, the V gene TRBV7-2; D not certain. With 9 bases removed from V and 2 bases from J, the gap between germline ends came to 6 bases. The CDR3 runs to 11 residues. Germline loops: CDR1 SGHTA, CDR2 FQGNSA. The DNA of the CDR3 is TGTGCCAGTCAGATCACAGATACGCAGTATTTT. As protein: CASQITDTQYF.

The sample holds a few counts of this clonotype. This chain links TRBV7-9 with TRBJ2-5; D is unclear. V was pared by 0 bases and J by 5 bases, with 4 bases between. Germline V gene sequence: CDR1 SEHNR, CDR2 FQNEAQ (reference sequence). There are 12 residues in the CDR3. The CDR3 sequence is CASSLAPETQYF. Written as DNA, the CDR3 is TGTGCCAGCAGCTTAGCCCCGGAGACCCAGTACTTC.

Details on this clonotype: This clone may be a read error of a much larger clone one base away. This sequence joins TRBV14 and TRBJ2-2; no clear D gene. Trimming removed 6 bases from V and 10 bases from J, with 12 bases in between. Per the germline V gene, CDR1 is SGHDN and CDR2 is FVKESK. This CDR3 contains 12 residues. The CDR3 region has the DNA TGTGCCAGCAGACGTATAGGCGTGGAGCTGTTTTTT. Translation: CASRRIGVELFF. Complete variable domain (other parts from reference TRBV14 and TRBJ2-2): EAGVTQFPSHSVIEKGQTVTLRCDPISGHDNLYWYRRVMGKEIKFLLHFVKESKQDESGMPNNRFLAERTGGTYSTLKVQPAELEDSGVYFCASRRIGVELFFGEGSRLTVL.

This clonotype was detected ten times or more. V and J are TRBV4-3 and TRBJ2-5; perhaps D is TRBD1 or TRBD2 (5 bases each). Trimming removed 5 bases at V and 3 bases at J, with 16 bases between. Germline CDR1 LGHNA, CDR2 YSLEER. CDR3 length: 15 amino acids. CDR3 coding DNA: TGCGCCAGCAGCTTACGTGGGGGTGGTGAAGAGACCCAGTACTTC. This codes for CASSLRGGGEETQYF.

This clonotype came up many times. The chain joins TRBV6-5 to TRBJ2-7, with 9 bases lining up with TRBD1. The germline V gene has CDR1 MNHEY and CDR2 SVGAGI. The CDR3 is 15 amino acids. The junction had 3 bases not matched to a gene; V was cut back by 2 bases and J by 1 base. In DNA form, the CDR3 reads TGTGCCAGCAGTTACGTACAGGGGGCATCCTACGAGCAGTACTTC. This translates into CASSYVQGASYEQYF.

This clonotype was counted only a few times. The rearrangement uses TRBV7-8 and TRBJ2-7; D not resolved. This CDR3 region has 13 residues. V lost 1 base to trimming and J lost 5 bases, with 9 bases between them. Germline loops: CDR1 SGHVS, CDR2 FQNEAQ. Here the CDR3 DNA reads TGTGCCAGCAGCTTAGTGGGCAGCGACGAGCAGTACTTC. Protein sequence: CASSLVGSDEQYF.

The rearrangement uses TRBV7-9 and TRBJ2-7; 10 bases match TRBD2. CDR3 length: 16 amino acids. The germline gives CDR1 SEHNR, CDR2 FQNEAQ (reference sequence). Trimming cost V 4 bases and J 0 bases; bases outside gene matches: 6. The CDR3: CASSSRSGGSSYEQYF. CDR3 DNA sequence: TGTGCCAGCAGCTCCCGTAGCGGGGGGAGCTCCTACGAGCAGTACTTC. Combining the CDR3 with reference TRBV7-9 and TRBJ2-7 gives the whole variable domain DTGVSQNPRHKITKRGQNVTFRCDPISEHNRLYWYRQTLGQGPEFLTYFQNEAQLEKSRLLSDRFSAERPKGSFSTLEIQRTEQGDSAMYLCASSSRSGGSSYEQYFGPGTRLTVT.

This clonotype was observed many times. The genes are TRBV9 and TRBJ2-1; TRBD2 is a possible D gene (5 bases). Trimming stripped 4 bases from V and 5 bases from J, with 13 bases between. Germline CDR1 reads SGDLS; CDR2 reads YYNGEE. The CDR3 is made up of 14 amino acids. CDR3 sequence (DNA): TGTGCCAGCAGCCCTTCGCCGGAGGACAATGAGCAGTTCTTC. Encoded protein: CASSPSPEDNEQFF.

CDR3 protein: CASSLPKDIFPGELFF. The CDR3 nucleotides are TGCGCCAGCAGCTTGCCAAAGGACATCTTTCCGGGGGAGCTGTTTTTT. J is TRBJ2-2 and V is TRBV5-1; D possibly corresponds to TRBD1 (5 bases). The germline gives CDR1 SGHRS, CDR2 YFSETQ. With 1 base removed from V and 8 bases from J, the gap between germline ends came to 18 bases. CDR3 length: 16 amino acids. Variable domain in full (rest from reference TRBV5-1 and TRBJ2-2): KAGVTQTPRYLIKTRGQQVTLSCSPISGHRSVSWYQQTPGQGLQFLFEYFSETQRNKGNFPGRFSGRQFSNSRSEMNVSTLELGDSALYLCASSLPKDIFPGELFFGEGSRLTVL.

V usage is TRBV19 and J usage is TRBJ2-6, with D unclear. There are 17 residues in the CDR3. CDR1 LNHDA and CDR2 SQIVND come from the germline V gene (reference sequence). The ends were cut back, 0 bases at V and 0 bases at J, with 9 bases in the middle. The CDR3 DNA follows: TGTGCCAGTAGTATAGATCTGGGGATCTCTGGGGCCAACGTCCTGACTTTC. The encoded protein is CASSIDLGISGANVLTF.

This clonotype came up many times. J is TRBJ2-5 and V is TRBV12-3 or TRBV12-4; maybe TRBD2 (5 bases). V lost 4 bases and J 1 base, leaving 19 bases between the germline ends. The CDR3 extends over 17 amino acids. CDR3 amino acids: CASSSLGTNRGQETQYF. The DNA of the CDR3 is TGTGCCAGCAGTTCCCTCGGAACCAATCGGGGCCAAGAGACCCAGTACTTC.

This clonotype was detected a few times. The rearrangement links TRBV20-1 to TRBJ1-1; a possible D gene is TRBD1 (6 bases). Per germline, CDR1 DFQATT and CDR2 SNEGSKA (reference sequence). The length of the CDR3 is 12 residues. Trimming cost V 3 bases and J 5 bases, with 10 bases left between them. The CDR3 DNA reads TGCAGTGCTAGCCCCCAGGGGACTGAAGCTTTCTTT. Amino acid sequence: CSASPQGTEAFF.

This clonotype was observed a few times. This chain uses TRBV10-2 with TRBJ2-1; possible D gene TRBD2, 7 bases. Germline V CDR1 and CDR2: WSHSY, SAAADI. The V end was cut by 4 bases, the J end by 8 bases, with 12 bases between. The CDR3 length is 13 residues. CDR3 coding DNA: TGCGCCAGCAGTGTTGGGGGGGCGTATGAGCAGTTCTTC. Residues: CASSVGGAYEQFF.

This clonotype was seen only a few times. For the CDR3, the DNA is TGTGCCAGCAGCTTTATCGCTACTCAAGAGACCCAGTACTTC. It translates to CASSFIATQETQYF. This rearrangement joins TRBV7-9 to TRBJ2-5; D is unclear. Germline V gene data show CDR1 as SEHNR and CDR2 as FQNEAQ (reference sequence). CDR3 length: 14 amino acids. Between the trimmed V and J ends, which lost 3 bases and 2 bases, there was a span of 10 bases.

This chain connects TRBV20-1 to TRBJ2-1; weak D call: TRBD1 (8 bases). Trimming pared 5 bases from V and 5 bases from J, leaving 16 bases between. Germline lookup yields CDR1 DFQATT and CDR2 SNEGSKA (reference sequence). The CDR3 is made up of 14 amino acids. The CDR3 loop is CSAVQGGTNNEQFF. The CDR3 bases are TGCAGTGCTGTACAGGGGGGGACCAACAATGAGCAGTTCTTC.

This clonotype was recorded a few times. CDR3: CASSDSGWEGNEQFF. The CDR3 region has the DNA TGCGCCAGCAGTGACTCGGGATGGGAGGGCAATGAGCAGTTCTTC. J is TRBJ2-1 and V is TRBV10-2, with TRBD2 matching 7 bases. J was trimmed by 6 bases and V by 3 bases; bases with no gene match: 8. The CDR3 spans 15 residues. Germline lookup yields CDR1 WSHSY and CDR2 SAAADI.

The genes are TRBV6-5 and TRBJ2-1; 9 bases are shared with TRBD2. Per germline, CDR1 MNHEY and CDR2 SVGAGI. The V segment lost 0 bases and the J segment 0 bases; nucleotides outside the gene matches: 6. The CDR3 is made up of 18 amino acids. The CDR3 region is CASSYSRLAENSYNEQFF. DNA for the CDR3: TGTGCCAGCAGTTACTCCAGACTAGCGGAAAACTCCTACAATGAGCAGTTCTTC.

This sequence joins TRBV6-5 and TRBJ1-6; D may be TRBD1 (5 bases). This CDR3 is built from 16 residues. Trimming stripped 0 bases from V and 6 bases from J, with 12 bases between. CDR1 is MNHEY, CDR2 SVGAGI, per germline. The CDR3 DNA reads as TGTGCCAGCAGTTACTCGACCCCGGGGGTTAATTCACCCCTCCACTTT. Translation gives CASSYSTPGVNSPLHF.